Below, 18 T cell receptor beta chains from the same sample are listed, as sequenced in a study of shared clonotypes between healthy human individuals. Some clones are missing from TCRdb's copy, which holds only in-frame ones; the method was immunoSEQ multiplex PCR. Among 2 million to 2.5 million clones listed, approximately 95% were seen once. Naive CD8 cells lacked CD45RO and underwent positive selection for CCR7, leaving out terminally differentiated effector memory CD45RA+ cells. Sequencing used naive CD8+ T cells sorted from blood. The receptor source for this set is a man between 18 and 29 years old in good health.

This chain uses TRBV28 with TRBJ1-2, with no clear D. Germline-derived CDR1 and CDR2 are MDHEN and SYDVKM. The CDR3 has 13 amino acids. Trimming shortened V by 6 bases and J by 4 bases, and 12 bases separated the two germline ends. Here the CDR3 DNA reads TGTGCCAGCAGCACTATTTACGCCTATGGCTACACCTTC. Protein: CASSTIYAYGYTF.

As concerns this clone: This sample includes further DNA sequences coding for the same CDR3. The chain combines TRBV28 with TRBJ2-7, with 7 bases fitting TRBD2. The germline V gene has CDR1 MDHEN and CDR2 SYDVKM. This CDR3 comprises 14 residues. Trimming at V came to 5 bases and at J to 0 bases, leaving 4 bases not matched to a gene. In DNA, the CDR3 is TGTGCCAGCAGTCAAACGGGGGGCTCCTACGAGCAGTACTTC. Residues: CASSQTGGSYEQYF.

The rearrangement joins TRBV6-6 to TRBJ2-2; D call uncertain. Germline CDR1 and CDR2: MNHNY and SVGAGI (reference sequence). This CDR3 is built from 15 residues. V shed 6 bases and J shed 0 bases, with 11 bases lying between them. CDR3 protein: CASSPRPPNTGELFF. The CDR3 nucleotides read TGTGCCAGCAGCCCCCGGCCCCCGAACACCGGGGAGCTGTTTTTT.

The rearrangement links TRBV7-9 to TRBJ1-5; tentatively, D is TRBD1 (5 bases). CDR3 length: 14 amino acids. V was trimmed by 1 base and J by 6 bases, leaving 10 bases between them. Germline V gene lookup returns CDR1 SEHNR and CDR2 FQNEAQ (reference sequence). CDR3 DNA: TGTGCCAGCAGCTTAGGGGACTTTTTTCAGCCCCAGCATTTT. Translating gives CASSLGDFFQPQHF.

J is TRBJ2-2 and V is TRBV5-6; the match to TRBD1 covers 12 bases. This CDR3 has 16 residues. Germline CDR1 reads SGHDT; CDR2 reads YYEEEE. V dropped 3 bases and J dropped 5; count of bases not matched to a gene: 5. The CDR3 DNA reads TGTGCCAGCAGCTATGGGACAGGGGGCGCGACCGGGGAGCTGTTTTTT. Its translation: CASSYGTGGATGELFF.

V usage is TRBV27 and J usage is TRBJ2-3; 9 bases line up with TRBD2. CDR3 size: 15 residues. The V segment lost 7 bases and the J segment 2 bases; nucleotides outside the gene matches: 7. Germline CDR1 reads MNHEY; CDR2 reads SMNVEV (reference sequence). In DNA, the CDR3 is TGTGCCAGCACCAAGGTAGCGGGGGACACAGATACGCAGTATTTT. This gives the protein CASTKVAGDTDTQYF.

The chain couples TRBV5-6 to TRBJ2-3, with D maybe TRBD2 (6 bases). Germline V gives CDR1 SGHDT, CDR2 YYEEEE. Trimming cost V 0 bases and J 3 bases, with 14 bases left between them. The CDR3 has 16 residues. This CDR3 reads CASSLAGGGWTDTQYF. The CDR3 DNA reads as TGTGCCAGCAGCTTGGCCGGGGGAGGTTGGACAGATACGCAGTATTTT.

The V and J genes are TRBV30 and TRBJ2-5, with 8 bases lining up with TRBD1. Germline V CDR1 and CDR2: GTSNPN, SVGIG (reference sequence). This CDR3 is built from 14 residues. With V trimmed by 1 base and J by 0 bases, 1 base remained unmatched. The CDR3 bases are TGTGCCTGGAGTGAGGGACAGGACCAAGAGACCCAGTACTTC. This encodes CAWSEGQDQETQYF.

This chain's CDR3 is CASSFRDRVYEQYF. CDR3 in DNA: TGCGCCAGCAGTTTCCGGGACAGGGTTTACGAGCAGTACTTC. The J gene is TRBJ2-7, the V gene TRBV4-1; 9 bases line up with TRBD1. Germline CDR1 reads MGHRA; CDR2 reads YSYEKL. V lost 6 bases, J lost 4 bases, and 7 bases stayed unmatched. This CDR3 is 14 amino acids long.

The CDR3 reads CASMGIEQYF. The CDR3 DNA sequence: TGTGCCAGCATGGGTATCGAGCAGTACTTC. The rearrangement joins TRBV2 to TRBJ2-7; D remains ambiguous. In germline, CDR1 is SNHLY, CDR2 FYNNEI. The CDR3 consists of 10 residues. The V gene lost 7 bases and the J gene lost 6 bases, with 7 bases spanning the gap.

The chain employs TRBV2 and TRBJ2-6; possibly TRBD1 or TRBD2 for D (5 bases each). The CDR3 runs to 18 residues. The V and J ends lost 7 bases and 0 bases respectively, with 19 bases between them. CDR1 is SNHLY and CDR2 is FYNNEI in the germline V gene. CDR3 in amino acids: CASIGTPTPASGANVLTF. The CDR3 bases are TGTGCCAGCATTGGGACCCCCACGCCCGCCTCTGGGGCCAACGTCCTGACTTTC.

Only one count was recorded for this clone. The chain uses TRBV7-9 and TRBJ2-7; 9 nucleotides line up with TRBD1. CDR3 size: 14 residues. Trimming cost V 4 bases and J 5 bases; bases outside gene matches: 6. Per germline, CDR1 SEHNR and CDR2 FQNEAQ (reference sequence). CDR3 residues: CASSSTGGYHEQYF. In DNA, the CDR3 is TGTGCCAGCAGCTCCACAGGGGGCTATCACGAGCAGTACTTC.

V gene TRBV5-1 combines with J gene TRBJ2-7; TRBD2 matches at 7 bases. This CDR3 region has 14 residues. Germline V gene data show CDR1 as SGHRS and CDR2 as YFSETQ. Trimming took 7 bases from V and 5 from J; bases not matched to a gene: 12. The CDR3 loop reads CASSRDYGSDEQYF. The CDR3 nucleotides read TGCGCCAGCTCGCGGGACTACGGTTCCGACGAGCAGTACTTC.

This chain's CDR3 is CASTRRVVEAFF. The DNA for the CDR3 is TGTGCCAGCACTCGAAGGGTAGTTGAAGCTTTCTTT. The chain uses TRBV2 and TRBJ1-1; D unclear. V gave up 7 bases and J gave up 7 bases, with 13 bases separating them. CDR3 length: 12 amino acids. CDR1 is SNHLY and CDR2 is FYNNEI in the germline V gene.

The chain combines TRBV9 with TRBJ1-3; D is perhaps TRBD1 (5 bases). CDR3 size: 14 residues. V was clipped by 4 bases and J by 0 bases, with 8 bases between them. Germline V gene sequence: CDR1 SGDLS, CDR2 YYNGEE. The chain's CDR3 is CASSLGTSGNTIYF. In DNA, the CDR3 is TGTGCCAGCAGCCTGGGGACCTCTGGAAACACCATATATTTT.

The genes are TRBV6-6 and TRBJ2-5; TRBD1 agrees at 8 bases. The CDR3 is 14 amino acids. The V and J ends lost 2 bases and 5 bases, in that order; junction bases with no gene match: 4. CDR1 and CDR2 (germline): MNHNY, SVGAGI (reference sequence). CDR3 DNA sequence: TGTGCCAGCAGTTACAGGGACAGGTTCGAGACCCAGTACTTC. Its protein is CASSYRDRFETQYF.

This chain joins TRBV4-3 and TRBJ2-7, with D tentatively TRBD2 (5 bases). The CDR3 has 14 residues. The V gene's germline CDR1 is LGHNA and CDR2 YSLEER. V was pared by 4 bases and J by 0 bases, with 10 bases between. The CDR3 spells CASSLQRSSYEQYF. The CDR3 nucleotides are TGCGCCAGCAGCCTCCAGCGGAGCTCCTACGAGCAGTACTTC.

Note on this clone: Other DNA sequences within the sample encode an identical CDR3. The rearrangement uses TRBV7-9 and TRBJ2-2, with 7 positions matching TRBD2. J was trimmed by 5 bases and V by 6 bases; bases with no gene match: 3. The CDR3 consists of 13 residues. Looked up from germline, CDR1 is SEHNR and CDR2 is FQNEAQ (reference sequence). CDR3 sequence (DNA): TGTGCCAGCAGTTTTAGCGGGACCGGGGAGCTGTTTTTT. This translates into CASSFSGTGELFF.